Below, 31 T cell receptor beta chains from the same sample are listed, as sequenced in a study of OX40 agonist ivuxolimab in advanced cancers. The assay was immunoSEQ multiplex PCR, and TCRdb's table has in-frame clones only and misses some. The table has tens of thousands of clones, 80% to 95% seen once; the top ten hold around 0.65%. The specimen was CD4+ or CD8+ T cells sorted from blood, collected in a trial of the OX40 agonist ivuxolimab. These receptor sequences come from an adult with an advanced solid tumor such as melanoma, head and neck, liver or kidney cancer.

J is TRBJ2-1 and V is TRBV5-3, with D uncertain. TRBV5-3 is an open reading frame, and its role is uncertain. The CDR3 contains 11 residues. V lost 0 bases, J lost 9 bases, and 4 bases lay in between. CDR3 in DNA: TGTGCCAGAAGCTTGGGCGGTGAGCAGTTCTTC. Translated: CARSLGGEQFF.

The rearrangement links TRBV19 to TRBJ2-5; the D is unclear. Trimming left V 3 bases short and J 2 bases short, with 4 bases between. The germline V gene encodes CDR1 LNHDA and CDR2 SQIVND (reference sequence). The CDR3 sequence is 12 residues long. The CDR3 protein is CASSMWQETQYF. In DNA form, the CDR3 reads TGTGCCAGTAGTATGTGGCAAGAGACCCAGTACTTC.

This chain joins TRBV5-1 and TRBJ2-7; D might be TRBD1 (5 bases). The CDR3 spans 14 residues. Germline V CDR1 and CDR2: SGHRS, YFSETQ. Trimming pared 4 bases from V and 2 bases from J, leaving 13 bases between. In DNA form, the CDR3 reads TGCGCCAGCAGCGGGGAAAGGGGCCCCTACGAGCAGTACTTC. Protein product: CASSGERGPYEQYF. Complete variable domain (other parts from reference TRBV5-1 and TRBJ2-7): KAGVTQTPRYLIKTRGQQVTLSCSPISGHRSVSWYQQTPGQGLQFLFEYFSETQRNKGNFPGRFSGRQFSNSRSEMNVSTLELGDSALYLCASSGERGPYEQYFGPGTRLTVT.

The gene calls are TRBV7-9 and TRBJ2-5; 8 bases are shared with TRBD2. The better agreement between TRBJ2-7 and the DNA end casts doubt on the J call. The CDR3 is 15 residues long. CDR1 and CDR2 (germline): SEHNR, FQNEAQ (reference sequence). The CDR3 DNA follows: TGTGCCAGCAGCTTAGGGGGACTAGGGACCTACGAGCAGTACTTC. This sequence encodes CASSLGGLGTYEQYF.

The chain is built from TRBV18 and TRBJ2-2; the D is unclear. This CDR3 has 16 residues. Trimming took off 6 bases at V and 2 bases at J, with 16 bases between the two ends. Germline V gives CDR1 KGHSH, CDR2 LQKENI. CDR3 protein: CASSPAMAANTGELFF. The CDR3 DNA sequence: TGTGCCAGCTCCCCCGCGATGGCGGCCAACACCGGGGAGCTGTTTTTT.

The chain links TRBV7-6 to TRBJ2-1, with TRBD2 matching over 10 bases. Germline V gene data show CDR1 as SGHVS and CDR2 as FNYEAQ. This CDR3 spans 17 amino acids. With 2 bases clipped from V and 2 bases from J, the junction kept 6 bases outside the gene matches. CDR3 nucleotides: TGTGCCAGCAGCTTACAGGTAGCGGGAGGAACCTACAATGAGCAGTTCTTC. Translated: CASSLQVAGGTYNEQFF. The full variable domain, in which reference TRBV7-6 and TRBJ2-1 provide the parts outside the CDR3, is GAGVSQSPRYKVTKRGQDVALRCDPISGHVSLYWYRQALGQGPEFLTYFNYEAQQDKSGLPNDRFSAERPEGSISTLTIQRTEQRDSAMYRCASSLQVAGGTYNEQFFGPGTRLTVL.

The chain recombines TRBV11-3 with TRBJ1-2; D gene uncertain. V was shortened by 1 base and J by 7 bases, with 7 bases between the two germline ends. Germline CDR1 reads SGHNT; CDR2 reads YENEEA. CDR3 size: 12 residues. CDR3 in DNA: TGTGCCAGCAGCTTAGTGGATTCTGGCTACACCTTC. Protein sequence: CASSLVDSGYTF.

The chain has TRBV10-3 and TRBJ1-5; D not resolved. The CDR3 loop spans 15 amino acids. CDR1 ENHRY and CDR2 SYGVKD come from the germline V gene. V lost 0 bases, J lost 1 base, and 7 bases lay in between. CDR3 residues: CAISESGASNQPQHF. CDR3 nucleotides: TGTGCCATCAGTGAGTCAGGAGCGAGCAATCAGCCCCAGCATTTT.

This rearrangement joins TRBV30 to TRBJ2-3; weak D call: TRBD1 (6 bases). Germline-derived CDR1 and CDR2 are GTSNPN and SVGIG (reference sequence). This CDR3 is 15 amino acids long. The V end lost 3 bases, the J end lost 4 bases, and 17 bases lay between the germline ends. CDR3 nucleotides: TGTGCCTGGAGGCCAACAGGGCCTTTCGCAGATACGCAGTATTTT. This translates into CAWRPTGPFADTQYF.

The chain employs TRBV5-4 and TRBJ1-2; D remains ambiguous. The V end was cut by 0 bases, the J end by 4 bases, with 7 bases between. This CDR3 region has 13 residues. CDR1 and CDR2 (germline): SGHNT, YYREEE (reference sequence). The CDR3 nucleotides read TGTGCCAGCAGCTTGGATCACCCCTATGGCTACACCTTC. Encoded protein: CASSLDHPYGYTF. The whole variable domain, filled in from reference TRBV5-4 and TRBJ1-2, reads ETGVTQSPTHLIKTRGQQVTLRCSSQSGHNTVSWYQQALGQGPQFIFQYYREEENGRGNFPPRFSGLQFPNYSSELNVNALELDDSALYLCASSLDHPYGYTFGSGTRLTVV.

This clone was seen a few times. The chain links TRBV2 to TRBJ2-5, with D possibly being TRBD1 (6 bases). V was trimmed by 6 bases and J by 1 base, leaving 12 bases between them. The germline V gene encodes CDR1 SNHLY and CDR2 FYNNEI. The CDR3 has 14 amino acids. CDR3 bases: TGTGCCAGCAGCCGAGGACAGACCCAAGAGACCCAGTACTTC. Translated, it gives CASSRGQTQETQYF. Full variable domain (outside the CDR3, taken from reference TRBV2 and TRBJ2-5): EPEVTQTPSHQVTQMGQEVILRCVPISNHLYFYWYRQILGQKVEFLVSFYNNEISEKSEIFDDQFSVERPDGSNFTLKIRSTKLEDSAMYFCASSRGQTQETQYFGPGTRLLVL.

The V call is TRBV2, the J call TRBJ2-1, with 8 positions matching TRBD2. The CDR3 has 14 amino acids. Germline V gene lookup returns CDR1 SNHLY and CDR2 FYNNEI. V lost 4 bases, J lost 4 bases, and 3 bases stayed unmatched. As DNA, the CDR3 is TGTGCCAGCAGTGTTCAGCGGGGGTACAATGAGCAGTTCTTC. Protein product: CASSVQRGYNEQFF.

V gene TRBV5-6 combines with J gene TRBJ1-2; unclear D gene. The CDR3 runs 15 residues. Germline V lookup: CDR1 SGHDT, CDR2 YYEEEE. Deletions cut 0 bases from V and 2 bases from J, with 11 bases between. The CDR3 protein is CASSLGGSLNYGYTF. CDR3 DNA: TGTGCCAGCAGCTTGGGCGGCAGTTTGAACTATGGCTACACCTTC.

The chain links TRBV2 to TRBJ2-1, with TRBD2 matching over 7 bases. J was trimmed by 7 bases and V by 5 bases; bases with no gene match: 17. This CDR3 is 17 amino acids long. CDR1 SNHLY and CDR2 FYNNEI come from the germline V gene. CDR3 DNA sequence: TGTGCCAGCAGTTTTCCAACTATACCGGGACTACAGAATGAGCAGTTCTTC. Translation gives CASSFPTIPGLQNEQFF.

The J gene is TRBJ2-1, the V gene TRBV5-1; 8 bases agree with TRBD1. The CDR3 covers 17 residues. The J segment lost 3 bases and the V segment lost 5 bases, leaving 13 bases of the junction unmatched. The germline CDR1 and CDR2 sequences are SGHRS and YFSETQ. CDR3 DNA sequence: TGCGCCAGCAGGGATGGACTGGGACAGGATTTCTACAATGAGCAGTTCTTC. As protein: CASRDGLGQDFYNEQFF.

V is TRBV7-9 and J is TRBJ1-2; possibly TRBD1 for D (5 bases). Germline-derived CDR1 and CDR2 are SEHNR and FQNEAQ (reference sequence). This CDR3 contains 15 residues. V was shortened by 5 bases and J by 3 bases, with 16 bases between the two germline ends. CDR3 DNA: TGTGCCAGCAGCACCGGGGGTAACAATCACTATGGCTACACCTTC. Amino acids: CASSTGGNNHYGYTF.

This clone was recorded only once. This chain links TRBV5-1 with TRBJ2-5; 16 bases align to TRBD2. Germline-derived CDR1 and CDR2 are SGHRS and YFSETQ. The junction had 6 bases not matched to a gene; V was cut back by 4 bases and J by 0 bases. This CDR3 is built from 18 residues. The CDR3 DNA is TGCGCCAGCAGCCCTGGGACTAGCGGGGGGGCCTACCAAGAGACCCAGTACTTC. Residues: CASSPGTSGGAYQETQYF. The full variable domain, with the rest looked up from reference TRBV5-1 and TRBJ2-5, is KAGVTQTPRYLIKTRGQQVTLSCSPISGHRSVSWYQQTPGQGLQFLFEYFSETQRNKGNFPGRFSGRQFSNSRSEMNVSTLELGDSALYLCASSPGTSGGAYQETQYFGPGTRLLVL.

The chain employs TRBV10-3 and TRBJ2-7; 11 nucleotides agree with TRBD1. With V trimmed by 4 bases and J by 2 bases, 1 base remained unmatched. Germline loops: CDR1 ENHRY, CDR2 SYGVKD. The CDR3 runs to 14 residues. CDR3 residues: CAISAGQGAYEQYF. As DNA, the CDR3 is TGTGCCATCAGTGCGGGACAGGGGGCCTACGAGCAGTACTTC.

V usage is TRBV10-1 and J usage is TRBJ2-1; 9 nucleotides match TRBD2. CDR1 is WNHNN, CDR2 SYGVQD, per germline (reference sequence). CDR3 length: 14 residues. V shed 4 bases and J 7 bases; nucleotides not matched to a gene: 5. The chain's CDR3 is CASSALAGVNEQFF. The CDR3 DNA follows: TGCGCCAGCAGTGCTTTAGCGGGGGTGAATGAGCAGTTCTTC.

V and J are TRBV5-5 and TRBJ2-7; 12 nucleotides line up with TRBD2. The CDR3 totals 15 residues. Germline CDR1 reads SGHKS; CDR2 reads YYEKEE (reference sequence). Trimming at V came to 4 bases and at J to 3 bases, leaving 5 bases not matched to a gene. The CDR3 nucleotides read TGTGCCAGCAGCCGACTAGCGGGAGAGATCTACGAGCAGTACTTC. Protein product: CASSRLAGEIYEQYF. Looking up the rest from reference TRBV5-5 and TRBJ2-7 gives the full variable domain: DAGVTQSPTHLIKTRGQQVTLRCSPISGHKSVSWYQQVLGQGPQFIFQYYEKEERGRGNFPDRFSARQFPNYSSELNVNALLLGDSALYLCASSRLAGEIYEQYFGPGTRLTVT.

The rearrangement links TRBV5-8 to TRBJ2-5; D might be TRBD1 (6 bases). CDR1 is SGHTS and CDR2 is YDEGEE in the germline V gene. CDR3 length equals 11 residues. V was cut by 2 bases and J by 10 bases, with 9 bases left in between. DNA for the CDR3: TGTGCCAGCAGCTTAATCAGGGGCCAGTACTTC. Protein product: CASSLIRGQYF.

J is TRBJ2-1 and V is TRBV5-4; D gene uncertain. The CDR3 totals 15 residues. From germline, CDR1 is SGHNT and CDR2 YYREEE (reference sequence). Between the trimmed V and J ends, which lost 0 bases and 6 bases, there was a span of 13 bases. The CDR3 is CASSLATGEFNEQFF. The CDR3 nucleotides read TGTGCCAGCAGCTTGGCTACGGGTGAATTCAATGAGCAGTTCTTC.

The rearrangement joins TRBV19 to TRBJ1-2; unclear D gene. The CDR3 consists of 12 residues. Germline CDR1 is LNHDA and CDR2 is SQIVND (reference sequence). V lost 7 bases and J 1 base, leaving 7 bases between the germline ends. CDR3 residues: CASKENNYGYTF. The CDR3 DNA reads TGTGCCAGTAAGGAGAATAACTATGGCTACACCTTC.

The chain's CDR3 is CASSPSGRATDTQYF. The DNA of the CDR3 is TGTGCCAGCAGCCCCAGCGGGAGAGCCACAGATACGCAGTATTTT. This chain connects TRBV5-8 to TRBJ2-3; 8 bases match TRBD2. This CDR3 has 15 residues. Per the germline V gene, CDR1 is SGHTS and CDR2 is YDEGEE. J was trimmed by 2 bases and V by 4 bases; bases with no gene match: 6.

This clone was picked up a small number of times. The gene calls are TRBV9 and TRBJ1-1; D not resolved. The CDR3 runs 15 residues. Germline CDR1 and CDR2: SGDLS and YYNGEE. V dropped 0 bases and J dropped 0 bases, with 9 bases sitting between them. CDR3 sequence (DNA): TGTGCCAGCAGCGTAGGGGGATTGATGAACACTGAAGCTTTCTTT. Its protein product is CASSVGGLMNTEAFF.

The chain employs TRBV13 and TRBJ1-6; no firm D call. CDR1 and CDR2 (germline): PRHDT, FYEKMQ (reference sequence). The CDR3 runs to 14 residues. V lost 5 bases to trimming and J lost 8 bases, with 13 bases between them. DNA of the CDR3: TGTGCCAGCAGCCTACGGGGTAATTATTCACCCCTCCACTTT. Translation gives CASSLRGNYSPLHF.

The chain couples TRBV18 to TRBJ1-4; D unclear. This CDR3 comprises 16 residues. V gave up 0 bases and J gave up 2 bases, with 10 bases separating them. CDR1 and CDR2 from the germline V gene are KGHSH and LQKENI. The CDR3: CASSPPGGLTNEKLFF. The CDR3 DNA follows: TGTGCCAGCTCACCACCGGGAGGGCTCACTAATGAAAAACTGTTTTTT.

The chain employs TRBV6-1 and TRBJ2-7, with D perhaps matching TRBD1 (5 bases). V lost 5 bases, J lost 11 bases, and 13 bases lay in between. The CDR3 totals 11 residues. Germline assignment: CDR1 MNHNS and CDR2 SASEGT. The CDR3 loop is CASSTPTEKYF. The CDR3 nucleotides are TGTGCCAGCAGTACCCCGACAGAGAAGTACTTC.

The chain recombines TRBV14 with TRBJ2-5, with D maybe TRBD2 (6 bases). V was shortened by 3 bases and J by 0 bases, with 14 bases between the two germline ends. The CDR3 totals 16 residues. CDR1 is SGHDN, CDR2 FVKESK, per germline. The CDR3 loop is CASSQPRTTDQETQYF. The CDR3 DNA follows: TGTGCCAGCAGCCAGCCCCGGACTACCGACCAAGAGACCCAGTACTTC.

This CDR3 is CASSQEAGSSYNEQFF. The CDR3 bases are TGTGCCAGCAGCCAAGAGGCGGGGAGCTCCTACAATGAGCAGTTCTTC. V gene TRBV4-2 combines with J gene TRBJ2-1, with D maybe TRBD2 (6 bases). The CDR3 runs 16 residues. Germline V gives CDR1 LGHNA, CDR2 YNFKEQ. V was cut by 0 bases and J by 0 bases, with 9 bases left in between.

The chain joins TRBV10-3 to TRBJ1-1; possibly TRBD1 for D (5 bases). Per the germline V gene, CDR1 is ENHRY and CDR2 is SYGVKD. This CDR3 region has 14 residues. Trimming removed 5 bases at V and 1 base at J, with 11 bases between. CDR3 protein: CAISTGGANTEAFF. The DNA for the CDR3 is TGTGCCATCAGTACGGGAGGGGCGAACACTGAAGCTTTCTTT.